These T cell receptor beta chains were read from a single sample in a study of blood T cell repertoires in COVID-19. The table came from immunoSEQ multiplex PCR; TCRdb's copy has only in-frame clones and leaves some out. The repertoire holds some 250,000 clones, with about nine tenths as singletons. The specimen sequenced was PBMCs or T cells enriched from blood (not recorded which). The receptors here all came from a woman in her thirties or forties with acute COVID-19. CDR3s include the opening cysteine and the closing phenylalanine or tryptophan. Each record gives: J gene, D gene, clone size, V gene, CDR3 protein, CDR3 DNA. A D gene is named only where the DNA matches it firmly. Some rows mark clone size as missing; the rest say once, few, many or name a class of expanded clone.

J gene: TRBJ2-5; D gene: NA; clone size: NA; V gene: TRBV5-5; CDR3 protein: CASSSTSYREQETQYF; CDR3 DNA: TGTGCCAGCAGCTCGACTAGTTACAGAGAGCAAGAGACCCAGTACTTC
J gene: TRBJ2-1; D gene: NA; clone size: NA; V gene: TRBV5-1; CDR3 protein: CASSLEVEGGEQFF; CDR3 DNA: TGCGCCAGCAGCTTGGAGGTGGAGGGCGGTGAGCAGTTCTTC
J gene: TRBJ1-4; D gene: TRBD1; clone size: NA; V gene: TRBV15; CDR3 protein: CATNLFRTGGEKLFF; CDR3 DNA: TGTGCCACCAATTTGTTCCGGACAGGGGGTGAAAAACTGTTTTTT
J gene: TRBJ1-4; D gene: NA; clone size: NA; V gene: TRBV5-1; CDR3 protein: CASSQTGIDEKLFF; CDR3 DNA: TGCGCCAGCAGCCAAACAGGGATTGATGAAAAACTGTTTTTT
J gene: TRBJ2-7; D gene: TRBD1; clone size: NA; V gene: TRBV4-1; CDR3 protein: CASSQGTATNYEQYF; CDR3 DNA: TGCGCCAGCAGCCAGGGGACAGCTACTAACTACGAGCAGTACTTC
J gene: TRBJ1-5; D gene: NA; clone size: NA; V gene: TRBV28; CDR3 protein: CASSSPSRTPRGPQHF; CDR3 DNA: TGTGCCAGCAGTTCCCCCTCCCGTACCCCGCGGGGGCCCCAGCATTTT
J gene: TRBJ2-3; D gene: TRBD2; clone size: NA; V gene: TRBV7-6; CDR3 protein: CASGPSGGSTDTQYF; CDR3 DNA: TGTGCCAGCGGGCCTAGCGGGGGAAGCACAGATACGCAGTATTTT
J gene: TRBJ2-7; D gene: NA; clone size: NA; V gene: TRBV5-1; CDR3 protein: CASSFNRPSYEQYF; CDR3 DNA: TGCGCCAGCAGCTTTAACAGGCCATCCTACGAGCAGTACTTC
J gene: TRBJ2-1; D gene: NA; clone size: NA; V gene: TRBV4-2; CDR3 protein: CASSQELSTVSYNEQFF; CDR3 DNA: TGTGCCAGCAGCCAAGAGCTTTCTACTGTTTCCTACAATGAGCAGTTCTTC
J gene: TRBJ1-3; D gene: TRBD1; clone size: NA; V gene: TRBV19; CDR3 protein: CASSQGQGGPRGNTIYF; CDR3 DNA: TGTGCCAGTAGTCAAGGGCAGGGGGGCCCAAGGGGAAACACCATATATTTT
J gene: TRBJ1-4; D gene: NA; clone size: once; V gene: TRBV6-5; CDR3 protein: CASSYRGGLNEKLFF; CDR3 DNA: TGTGCCAGCAGCTATAGAGGGGGTCTTAATGAAAAACTGTTTTTT
J gene: TRBJ1-5; D gene: NA; clone size: NA; V gene: TRBV12-3/TRBV12-4; CDR3 protein: CASSDTRVPQHF; CDR3 DNA: TGTGCCAGCAGTGACACCAGGGTTCCCCAGCATTTT
J gene: TRBJ1-2; D gene: TRBD1; clone size: NA; V gene: TRBV28; CDR3 protein: CASSEAGGNYGYTF; CDR3 DNA: TGTGCCAGCAGTGAGGCAGGGGGGAATTATGGCTACACCTTC
J gene: TRBJ2-3; D gene: NA; clone size: NA; V gene: TRBV7-6; CDR3 protein: CASSLSIVGPQYF; CDR3 DNA: TGTGCCAGCAGCTTAAGTATCGTGGGCCCGCAGTATTTT
J gene: TRBJ2-5; D gene: TRBD2; clone size: once; V gene: TRBV2; CDR3 protein: CASIGGTSGETQYF; CDR3 DNA: TGTGCCAGCATCGGGGGGACTAGCGGGGAGACCCAGTACTTC
J gene: TRBJ2-3; D gene: TRBD1; clone size: NA; V gene: TRBV27; CDR3 protein: CASSLYTGTGSTDTQYF; CDR3 DNA: TGTGCCAGCAGTTTATACACCGGGACAGGGAGCACAGATACGCAGTATTTT
J gene: TRBJ2-4; D gene: NA; clone size: NA; V gene: TRBV18; CDR3 protein: CASRRGGAGTKNIQYF; CDR3 DNA: TGTGCCAGCCGGAGAGGGGGGGCCGGGACCAAAAACATTCAGTACTTC
J gene: TRBJ2-5; D gene: NA; clone size: NA; V gene: TRBV24-1; CDR3 protein: CATSEPGVGAGQETQYF; CDR3 DNA: TGTGCCACCAGTGAGCCCGGGGTCGGGGCGGGACAAGAGACCCAGTACTTC
J gene: TRBJ1-3; D gene: NA; clone size: NA; V gene: TRBV7-9; CDR3 protein: CASSLSAGGNTIYF; CDR3 DNA: TGTGCCAGCAGCTTATCGGCAGGTGGAAACACCATATATTTT
J gene: TRBJ2-1; D gene: TRBD2; clone size: NA; V gene: TRBV11-2; CDR3 protein: CASSFRGLAGEYNEQFF; CDR3 DNA: TGTGCCAGCAGCTTTAGGGGACTAGCGGGGGAGTACAATGAGCAGTTCTTC
J gene: TRBJ2-7; D gene: TRBD2; clone size: NA; V gene: TRBV5-1; CDR3 protein: CASTPPTSGGPPEQYF; CDR3 DNA: TGCGCCAGCACGCCACCAACTAGCGGGGGGCCTCCGGAGCAGTACTTC
J gene: TRBJ2-5; D gene: NA; clone size: NA; V gene: TRBV2; CDR3 protein: CASTAARQETQYF; CDR3 DNA: TGTGCCAGCACCGCGGCTCGCCAAGAGACCCAGTACTTC
J gene: TRBJ1-6; D gene: NA; clone size: NA; V gene: TRBV7-9; CDR3 protein: CASSQTGYFSPLHF; CDR3 DNA: TGTGCCAGCAGCCAAACAGGGTACTTTTCACCCCTCCACTTT
J gene: TRBJ2-5; D gene: NA; clone size: NA; V gene: TRBV2; CDR3 protein: CASSITLARETQYF; CDR3 DNA: TGTGCCAGCAGCATCACCCTAGCGCGCGAGACCCAGTACTTC
J gene: TRBJ2-5; D gene: NA; clone size: NA; V gene: TRBV12-3/TRBV12-4; CDR3 protein: CASTLGGPETQYF; CDR3 DNA: TGTGCCAGCACCCTGGGGGGTCCTGAGACCCAGTACTTC
J gene: TRBJ1-4; D gene: TRBD1; clone size: once; V gene: TRBV9; CDR3 protein: CASSGRDRIGEKLFF; CDR3 DNA: TGTGCCAGCAGCGGAAGGGACAGAATAGGTGAAAAACTGTTTTTT
J gene: TRBJ2-7; D gene: NA; clone size: NA; V gene: TRBV28; CDR3 protein: CASRAEVQGSYEQYF; CDR3 DNA: TGTGCCAGCAGGGCCGAGGTACAGGGCTCCTACGAGCAGTACTTC
J gene: TRBJ1-5; D gene: TRBD1; clone size: NA; V gene: TRBV2; CDR3 protein: CASSGSDRGQPQHF; CDR3 DNA: TGTGCCAGCAGTGGGTCGGACAGGGGCCAGCCCCAGCATTTT
J gene: TRBJ2-3; D gene: TRBD1; clone size: NA; V gene: TRBV7-2; CDR3 protein: CASSLARGDRGKADTQYF; CDR3 DNA: TGTGCCAGCAGCTTAGCGCGTGGGGACAGGGGTAAGGCAGATACGCAGTATTTT
J gene: TRBJ1-1; D gene: NA; clone size: NA; V gene: TRBV6-6; CDR3 protein: CASSPRTATMNTEAFF; CDR3 DNA: TGTGCCAGCAGTCCTAGGACAGCCACCATGAACACTGAAGCTTTCTTT
J gene: TRBJ2-3; D gene: TRBD2; clone size: NA; V gene: TRBV9; CDR3 protein: CASSAPGGPADTQYF; CDR3 DNA: TGTGCCAGCAGCGCCCCGGGAGGGCCCGCAGATACGCAGTATTTT
J gene: TRBJ1-2; D gene: TRBD1; clone size: NA; V gene: TRBV7-8; CDR3 protein: CASSPRQGANYGYTF; CDR3 DNA: TGTGCCAGCAGCCCTAGGCAGGGGGCGAACTATGGCTACACCTTC
J gene: TRBJ1-2; D gene: NA; clone size: NA; V gene: TRBV5-1; CDR3 protein: CASSLAEGMEGYTF; CDR3 DNA: TGCGCCAGCAGCTTGGCTGAGGGTATGGAGGGCTACACCTTC
J gene: TRBJ2-5; D gene: TRBD2; clone size: NA; V gene: TRBV13; CDR3 protein: CASSSRLAGGRETQYF; CDR3 DNA: TGTGCCAGCAGCTCGCGACTAGCGGGGGGGCGGGAGACCCAGTACTTC
J gene: TRBJ2-7; D gene: TRBD1; clone size: NA; V gene: TRBV7-9; CDR3 protein: CASSSRGQGDEQYF; CDR3 DNA: TGTGCCAGCAGCTCCCGCGGACAGGGCGACGAGCAGTACTTC
J gene: TRBJ2-7; D gene: NA; clone size: NA; V gene: TRBV2; CDR3 protein: CASTAGSYEQYF; CDR3 DNA: TGTGCCAGCACTGCAGGGTCCTACGAGCAGTACTTC
J gene: TRBJ2-3; D gene: TRBD1; clone size: NA; V gene: TRBV28; CDR3 protein: CASSQTGGRIDTQYF; CDR3 DNA: TGTGCCAGCAGTCAGACAGGGGGGAGGATAGATACGCAGTATTTT
J gene: TRBJ1-1; D gene: TRBD1; clone size: once; V gene: TRBV18; CDR3 protein: CASSQGQGANTEAFF; CDR3 DNA: TGTGCCAGCTCCCAGGGACAGGGGGCCAACACTGAAGCTTTCTTT
J gene: TRBJ1-1; D gene: NA; clone size: NA; V gene: TRBV2; CDR3 protein: CASSERQMNTEAFF; CDR3 DNA: TGTGCCAGCAGTGAGCGGCAGATGAACACTGAAGCTTTCTTT
J gene: TRBJ2-1; D gene: NA; clone size: NA; V gene: TRBV9; CDR3 protein: CASSVEAGKYNEQFF; CDR3 DNA: TGTGCCAGCAGCGTAGAGGCAGGAAAATACAATGAGCAGTTCTTC
J gene: TRBJ2-1; D gene: TRBD2; clone size: NA; V gene: TRBV5-4; CDR3 protein: CASSVAGTAQFF; CDR3 DNA: TGTGCCAGCAGCGTAGCGGGGACCGCGCAGTTCTTC
J gene: TRBJ2-7; D gene: TRBD2; clone size: NA; V gene: TRBV6-5; CDR3 protein: CASRGLESGSYEQYF; CDR3 DNA: TGTGCCAGCAGGGGACTAGAATCCGGCTCCTACGAGCAGTACTTC
J gene: TRBJ1-1; D gene: TRBD1; clone size: NA; V gene: TRBV28; CDR3 protein: CASSPPTGMNTEAFF; CDR3 DNA: TGTGCCAGCAGCCCTCCGACAGGGATGAACACTGAAGCTTTCTTT
J gene: TRBJ2-5; D gene: TRBD1; clone size: NA; V gene: TRBV11-3; CDR3 protein: CASSLQDREPQYF; CDR3 DNA: TGTGCCAGCAGCCTCCAGGACAGGGAGCCCCAGTACTTC
J gene: TRBJ1-1; D gene: NA; clone size: NA; V gene: TRBV19; CDR3 protein: CASIPGHSPRGTEAFF; CDR3 DNA: TGTGCCAGTATCCCGGGACACTCCCCGAGGGGGACTGAAGCTTTCTTT
J gene: TRBJ2-7; D gene: TRBD1; clone size: NA; V gene: TRBV3-1/TRBV3-2; CDR3 protein: CASSPYPSTGEFDEQYF; CDR3 DNA: TGTGCCAGCAGTCCCTACCCCTCAACAGGGGAATTCGACGAGCAGTACTTC
J gene: TRBJ2-5; D gene: TRBD2; clone size: NA; V gene: TRBV7-8; CDR3 protein: CASSLAVRGGTQETQYF; CDR3 DNA: TGTGCCAGCAGCTTAGCGGTCCGCGGGGGGACTCAAGAGACCCAGTACTTC
J gene: TRBJ1-2; D gene: NA; clone size: NA; V gene: TRBV6-5; CDR3 protein: CASSPYSSYGYTF; CDR3 DNA: TGTGCCAGCAGCCCATACTCGTCATATGGCTACACCTTC
J gene: TRBJ2-5; D gene: TRBD2; clone size: NA; V gene: TRBV28; CDR3 protein: CASSFSLRLAGGPEETQYF; CDR3 DNA: TGTGCCAGCAGTTTTAGTTTACGACTAGCGGGAGGGCCAGAAGAGACCCAGTACTTC
J gene: TRBJ1-2; D gene: NA; clone size: NA; V gene: TRBV4-1; CDR3 protein: CASSPTRGGDGYTF; CDR3 DNA: TGCGCCAGCAGCCCGACGAGGGGCGGGGATGGCTACACCTTC
J gene: TRBJ2-5; D gene: TRBD1; clone size: NA; V gene: TRBV6-2/TRBV6-3; CDR3 protein: CASSRTGSQETQYF; CDR3 DNA: TGTGCCAGCAGTCGGACAGGGAGTCAAGAGACCCAGTACTTC
J gene: TRBJ2-2; D gene: NA; clone size: NA; V gene: TRBV18; CDR3 protein: CASSPGVQNTGELFF; CDR3 DNA: TGTGCCAGCTCACCCGGGGTACAGAACACCGGGGAGCTGTTTTTT
J gene: TRBJ1-6; D gene: NA; clone size: NA; V gene: TRBV19; CDR3 protein: CASSIGAAGTLHF; CDR3 DNA: TGTGCCAGTAGTATAGGGGCAGCGGGGACCCTCCACTTT
J gene: TRBJ1-2; D gene: NA; clone size: NA; V gene: TRBV24-1; CDR3 protein: CATSVGTNYGYTF; CDR3 DNA: TGTGCCACCAGTGTAGGGACAAACTATGGCTACACCTTC
J gene: TRBJ1-1; D gene: NA; clone size: NA; V gene: TRBV6-5; CDR3 protein: CATKDSEAFF; CDR3 DNA: TGTGCCACAAAAGACAGTGAAGCTTTCTTT
J gene: TRBJ2-2; D gene: NA; clone size: NA; V gene: TRBV3-1/TRBV3-2; CDR3 protein: CASSLPGLAGELFF; CDR3 DNA: TGTGCCAGCAGCCTCCCGGGACTGGCCGGGGAGCTGTTTTTT
J gene: TRBJ2-3; D gene: TRBD1; clone size: NA; V gene: TRBV5-6; CDR3 protein: CASSYGTGWTDTQYF; CDR3 DNA: TGTGCCAGCAGCTACGGGACAGGGTGGACAGATACGCAGTATTTT
J gene: TRBJ1-5; D gene: NA; clone size: NA; V gene: TRBV5-8; CDR3 protein: CASSLWGGGSNQPQHF; CDR3 DNA: TGTGCCAGCAGCTTGTGGGGGGGTGGTAGCAATCAGCCCCAGCATTTT
J gene: TRBJ1-3; D gene: TRBD1; clone size: NA; V gene: TRBV2; CDR3 protein: CASSEWDSWFSGNTIYF; CDR3 DNA: TGTGCCAGCAGTGAGTGGGACAGTTGGTTCTCTGGAAACACCATATATTTT
J gene: TRBJ2-2; D gene: NA; clone size: NA; V gene: TRBV6-5; CDR3 protein: CASSYDPGSAGELFF; CDR3 DNA: TGTGCCAGCAGTTACGACCCCGGTAGCGCCGGGGAGCTGTTTTTT